The rows below give T cell receptor beta chains drawn from one sample of a study of blood T cell repertoires in COVID-19. Profiling relied on immunoSEQ multiplex PCR, and the TCRdb table lists in-frame clones only, not all of them. The table has some 70,000 clones, approximately 86% seen once. The source material was peripheral blood. The receptors come from a man aged 40-55 years with COVID-19, enrolled during active disease. Both conserved end residues are part of each CDR3. D genes are given only for firm matches. The size field is filled for only some rows; it gives once, few, many or a size class.

few,TRBV7-6,TRBD1,TRBJ1-1,TGTGCCAGCAGCTTGTACAGGGGGCAGGAAGCTTTCTTT,CASSLYRGQEAFF
-,TRBV30,TRBD2,TRBJ2-5,TGTGCCTGGAGTGTGGGACTAGCGGGGGAAGAGACCCAGTACTTC,CAWSVGLAGEETQYF
-,TRBV5-1,TRBD2,TRBJ2-2,TGCGCCAGCAGCCAAGGGACTAGCGGGGATACCGGGGAGCTGTTTTTT,CASSQGTSGDTGELFF
-,TRBV6-5,-,TRBJ1-1,TGTGCCAGCACTCTGGGAGGGGGGGCTTTCTTT,CASTLGGGAFF
-,TRBV11-2,TRBD1,TRBJ1-2,TGTGCCAGCAGCTCCTATTCCGGGACAGCTGCAGCTAACTATGGCTACACCTTC,CASSSYSGTAAANYGYTF
once,TRBV7-3,-,TRBJ2-2,TGTGCCAGCAGCTCAGAGCAGGGGATGACCGGGGAGCTGTTTTTT,CASSSEQGMTGELFF
-,TRBV2,-,TRBJ2-5,TGTGCCAGCAAGGGCGGGCTAGGGTACCAAGAGACCCAGTACTTC,CASKGGLGYQETQYF
once,TRBV28,TRBD1,TRBJ1-2,TGTGCCAGCAGTTTATGGTCATCAGGGGGTGGTGGCTACACCTTC,CASSLWSSGGGGYTF
-,TRBV30,TRBD2,TRBJ2-1,TGTGCCTGGAGTCCGGGAGGGAGCGGGGGGCGTGCGTTCTTC,CAWSPGGSGGRAFF
once,TRBV5-6,TRBD2,TRBJ2-7,TGTGCCAGCAGCTTGCGTGGGGAAGCGGGGACCTACGAGCAGTACTTC,CASSLRGEAGTYEQYF
-,TRBV5-4,TRBD2,TRBJ2-2,TGTGCCAGCAGCTTTGGGGCGGGGGTTAACACCGGGGAGCTGTTTTTT,CASSFGAGVNTGELFF
-,TRBV11-2,TRBD2,TRBJ2-7,TGTGCCAGCAGCTTAGAGGGCGGGCTAGCGGGACTCTACGAGCAGTACTTC,CASSLEGGLAGLYEQYF
-,TRBV30,-,TRBJ2-4,TGTGCCTGGAGTGTATCTAGCAAAAACATTCAGTACTTC,CAWSVSSKNIQYF
-,TRBV5-1,-,TRBJ1-2,TGCGCCAGCAGCTTGAACCCTAGCTATGGCTACACCTTC,CASSLNPSYGYTF
-,TRBV25-1,-,TRBJ2-7,TGTGCCAGCAGTGCCTATGAGAACTACGAGCAGTACTTC,CASSAYENYEQYF
few,TRBV3-1/TRBV3-2,TRBD1,TRBJ1-1,TGTGCCAGCAGCCAGGGGGGACAGGGTCGAACTGAAGCTTTCTTT,CASSQGGQGRTEAFF
-,TRBV6-6,-,TRBJ1-3,TGTGCCAGCAGTTACTCCCCTCAGGGTTCTGGAAACACCATATATTTT,CASSYSPQGSGNTIYF
-,TRBV3-1/TRBV3-2,-,TRBJ2-3,TGTGCCAGCAGCGGAGAGGCAGATACGCAGTATTTT,CASSGEADTQYF
-,TRBV28,TRBD1,TRBJ2-7,TGTGCCAGCAGAGGGACAGGGGCAGGCTACGAGCAGTACTTC,CASRGTGAGYEQYF
few,TRBV5-8,-,TRBJ2-7,TGTGCCAGCAGCCGCGGGCTTCGGGAGCCTTACGAGCAGTACTTC,CASSRGLREPYEQYF
-,TRBV28,TRBD1,TRBJ1-2,TGTGCCAGCAGCCAGACAGGGGCGGGTTATGGCTACACCTTC,CASSQTGAGYGYTF
-,TRBV6-1,TRBD2,TRBJ2-1,TGTGCCAGCAGTGAAGGTGGCGGGGGTGCCGATGAGCAGTTCTTC,CASSEGGGGADEQFF
-,TRBV6-5,-,TRBJ2-1,TGTGCCAGCAGCGGGGAGAGCTACAATGAGCAGTTCTTC,CASSGESYNEQFF
once,TRBV27,TRBD2,TRBJ2-5,TGTGCCAGCAGGTCTAGCGGGGGGGCGGAGACCCAGTACTTC,CASRSSGGAETQYF
-,TRBV4-1,-,TRBJ2-5,TGCGCCAGCAGCCAAGAATTCTACCAAGAGACCCAGTACTTC,CASSQEFYQETQYF
-,TRBV7-9,TRBD1,TRBJ2-7,TGTGCCAGCAGCTTAGCGCTTGGGACAGGGCGTCCCTACGAGCAGTACTTC,CASSLALGTGRPYEQYF
-,TRBV15,TRBD1,TRBJ1-2,TGTGCCACCAGCTCTTTCGGGACAGGGGCCGAACATGGCTACACCTTC,CATSSFGTGAEHGYTF
once,TRBV5-5,-,TRBJ2-7,TGTGCCAGCAGCCCAGGACTGGACTCCTACGAGCAGTACTTC,CASSPGLDSYEQYF
few,TRBV11-2,TRBD2,TRBJ2-2,TGTGCCAGCAGCTTTAGGACTAGCGGGGATACCGGGGAGCTGTTTTTT,CASSFRTSGDTGELFF
-,TRBV18,-,TRBJ1-2,TGTGCCAGCTCACCAACGGAACTGGGCCACTATGGCTACACCTTC,CASSPTELGHYGYTF
-,TRBV18,-,TRBJ2-1,TGTGCCAGCTCCCCCACAGGGACCTACAATGAGCAGTTCTTC,CASSPTGTYNEQFF
-,TRBV15,-,TRBJ2-2,TGTGCCACCAGCAGACCCCCGCATGTGGCTAGTACCGGGGAGCTGTTTTTT,CATSRPPHVASTGELFF
-,TRBV7-2,TRBD2,TRBJ2-1,TGTGCCAGCAGCTCAACTCGGACTAGCGGGGCCGGGGAGCAGTTCTTC,CASSSTRTSGAGEQFF
-,TRBV6-5,-,TRBJ1-2,TGTGCCAGCAGTTACTCAGCGACGGATTATGGCTACACCTTC,CASSYSATDYGYTF
-,TRBV6-1,TRBD1,TRBJ2-2,TGTGCCAGCAGTGAAAGGGGGGAGTGGACAGGGATCGCCTCCGGGGAGCTGTTTTTT,CASSERGEWTGIASGELFF
-,TRBV6-5,-,TRBJ2-5,TGTGCCAGCAGGCCCGGGACTCAAGAGACCCAGTACTTC,CASRPGTQETQYF
-,TRBV6-5,-,TRBJ2-1,TGTGCCAGCGTTAACTACAATGAGCAGTTCTTC,CASVNYNEQFF
-,TRBV7-8,-,TRBJ2-7,TGTGCCAGCAGTCTCAGGACACCACTCTCCTACGAGCAGTACTTC,CASSLRTPLSYEQYF
-,TRBV5-1,-,TRBJ2-1,TGCGCCAGCAGCTTGGTAAGGAGCTCCTACAATGAGCAGTTCTTC,CASSLVRSSYNEQFF
-,TRBV6-5,-,TRBJ1-4,TGTGCCAGCAGTACGACAGGAGAAAAACTGTTTTTT,CASSTTGEKLFF
-,TRBV9,TRBD1,TRBJ2-7,TGTGCCAGCAGCCCAAGAGGGGACAGGCCATATTCCGGGTCCTACGAGCAGTACTTC,CASSPRGDRPYSGSYEQYF
once,TRBV4-1,TRBD1,TRBJ1-6,TGCGCCAGCAGCCAAGTCTATCATGACAGGGGAGGATCACCCCTCCACTTT,CASSQVYHDRGGSPLHF
-,TRBV6-5,TRBD2,TRBJ2-7,TGTGCCAGCAGTCCCCAGGTAGCGGGGGCCTACGAGCAGTACTTC,CASSPQVAGAYEQYF
-,TRBV10-1,TRBD1,TRBJ2-2,TGCGCCAGCAGTGATGGGACAGCCCACCGGGAGCTGTTTTTT,CASSDGTAHRELFF
-,TRBV6-4,TRBD1,TRBJ2-1,TGTGCCAGCAGTGACGGGACAGGGGGCGATGAGCAGTTCTTC,CASSDGTGGDEQFF
-,TRBV6-5,-,TRBJ2-3,TGTGCCAGCAGTTACAATCCGGGACTCCTAGATACGCAGTATTTT,CASSYNPGLLDTQYF
-,TRBV4-1,TRBD1,TRBJ1-4,TGCGCCAGCAGCCAAGTATGGAAGACAGGGCAAGATGAAAAACTGTTTTTT,CASSQVWKTGQDEKLFF
once,TRBV6-1,TRBD1,TRBJ1-3,TGTGCCAGCAGTGAACCCCCCGGGACAGGGTCCGGTGGAAACACCATATATTTT,CASSEPPGTGSGGNTIYF
-,TRBV4-2,-,TRBJ2-2,TGTGCCAGCAGCGGGGGCGACACCGGGGAGCTGTTTTTT,CASSGGDTGELFF
-,TRBV3-1/TRBV3-2,-,TRBJ1-1,TGTGCCAGCAGCCATCATCAGGGGAAGGGAACTGAAGCTTTCTTT,CASSHHQGKGTEAFF
once,TRBV6-1,-,TRBJ1-1,TGTGCCAGCAGTGAATCGGCAGGGGTGAACACTGAAGCTTTCTTT,CASSESAGVNTEAFF
-,TRBV7-8,TRBD1,TRBJ1-2,TGTGCCAGCAGCTTGGGACAGGGCTATGGCTACACCTTC,CASSLGQGYGYTF
-,TRBV5-6,-,TRBJ1-1,TGTGCCAGCAGCTCATACCAGGCAGGGAACACTGAAGCTTTCTTT,CASSSYQAGNTEAFF
-,TRBV5-1,-,TRBJ1-6,TGCGCCAGCAGCCCGGAGGGGAATTCACCCCTCCACTTT,CASSPEGNSPLHF
-,TRBV29-1,TRBD2,TRBJ2-5,TGCAGCGTTGCGGTGTTAGCGGGGGTGCAAGAGACCCAGTACTTC,CSVAVLAGVQETQYF
-,TRBV3-1/TRBV3-2,-,TRBJ2-7,TGTGCCAGCAGCCACGCGGAGGGCGAGCAGTACTTC,CASSHAEGEQYF